This T cell receptor beta chain was obtained from a study of blood T cells in healthy people across ages. Alongside a J-beta primer mix, a sample-barcoded 5' primer served in a second PCR lasting about 7 to 11 cycles. The template-switch adaptor, which had 12 random nucleotides, put a tag on each cDNA molecule. MiXCR, run by TCRdb on the 5' RACE reads, gives a single entry per CDR3 protein. Of around 990,000 distinct CDR3 sequences listed, 20% to 25% are singletons. Broader study findings: As naive T cell percentage varied, TCR beta diversity correlated strongly with it. Higher diversity and more naive CD4+ cells were features of long-lived donors, compared to aged donors.

J was trimmed by 6 bases and V by 5 bases; bases with no gene match: 7. CDR3 length equals 14 residues. This clonotype was picked up a small number of times. The antigen is not known. In addition, the sample was reused for a study of T cells of mothers and their children.

The gene calls are TRBV12-3 or TRBV12-4 and TRBJ2-7; 10 positions agree with TRBD2. The source material was blood. This receptor was identified in a girl aged 2 to 10 in good health. The CDR3 spells CASSKGTSVCEQYF. CDR3 nucleotide sequence: TGTGCCAGCAGTAAAGGGACTAGCGTCTGCGAGCAGTACTTC.